The present entry profiles one T cell receptor (beta chain) with its context. Its antigen specificity is not known. Per-nucleotide qualities are absent, and no much larger clonotype sits a single base away. The data were taken from a study of T cell responses to AZD1222 COVID-19 vaccine (dated by TCRdb to the early 2020s). Broadly, across the study: A total of approximately 230 trial participants underwent TCR sequencing, of whom about 200 received two doses of AZD1222 and approximately 25 received two doses of the MenACWY control vaccine. Trial participants were enrolled by age into 18-55, 56-69 and 70-plus year subgroups, with approximately 160, 26 and 62 TCR-sequenced participants respectively. Findings and caveats that apply to the study as a whole: Participants were mostly white British and included more females than males, and it was suggested by the authors that clonal diversity may have been underestimated. Reportedly, almost half of the unique spike-specific TCRs recognized epitopes lying outside the regions that are mutated in the B.1.351 and B.1.1.7 variants. After two AZD1222 doses, spike-specific TCR breadth and depth were significantly higher than at day 0 and than in MenACWY recipients. The whole spike protein was spanned by vaccine-associated CD4 TCRs, and dominant responses were seen in regions 160-218 and 743-854. Because no samples from the day 14 peak response were available, repertoires could be characterized only after the peak T cell response. Conclusions about previously exposed vaccinees are limited because only a handful of AZD1222 recipients were SARS-CoV-2 seropositive at baseline. The 56-69-year group was small, and its depth increase did not reach significance, likely because of low power.

Cut back by 8 bases and 6 bases, the V and J ends lie 21 bases apart. CDR1 and CDR2 are drawn from the germline V gene (reference sequence): MNHEY, SMNVEV. From cysteine to phenylalanine, the CDR3 is 15 amino acids long. The DNA shown is the 45-base CDR3, in frame from base 1. Taken with the paper, the label for time point translates to: about 28 days (+/-7) after the second vaccine dose. The treatment or condition label on this specimen signifies: meningococcal conjugate vaccine given as trial control. Samples from vaccinated people were obtained from the UK trials COV001 and COV002, which included a single-blind randomized controlled phase 2/3 trial of AZD1222 (ChAdOx1 nCoV-19) in healthy adults. Trial participant PBMC samples were collected at day 0 and day 28 after the second dose for TCRbeta chain sequencing. The CDR3 regions of human TCRbeta chains were analyzed by immunosequencing. Under the source paper's analysis protocol: Repertoire TCRs were checked for matches against a reference library of SARS-CoV-2-specific TCRs that had been generated using the MIRA antigen-specificity platform. Breadth was defined as the fraction of unique TCRs that were SARS-CoV-2-associated, and depth was defined as the fraction of total T cells that were SARS-CoV-2-associated. Using the MIRA data, every spike-specific TCR was mapped to the spike region that the TCR reacted to and assigned to either a CD4 or a CD8 class. Log10-transformed breadth and depth values were compared by one-way ANOVA with Sidak's multiple comparisons tests. The immuneACCESS repertoire file appears here via TCRdb, limited to in-frame rearrangements. These files lack a portion of the clones; in checked studies, under half of the deficit traces to unresolved V genes, and the cause of the others is not known. That table gives V, J and clone size, and the DNA gave D and trimming. The sample contains roughly 130,000 clones, 91% of them found a single time. The ten biggest clones cover roughly 7.6% of the sample.

The sample consisted of peripheral blood, taken 28 days after the second dose of the MenACWY control vaccine. This sequence uses TRBV27 and TRBJ2-3; the D match is possibly TRBD1 or TRBD2, with 6 bases aligned in each. This receptor was obtained from an adult who received the MenACWY meningococcal vaccine as a control. The CDR3 is CASLKRGPWVDTQYF. Here is the DNA: TGTGCCAGCTTGAAACGGGGGCCTTGGGTGGATACGCAGTATTTT.